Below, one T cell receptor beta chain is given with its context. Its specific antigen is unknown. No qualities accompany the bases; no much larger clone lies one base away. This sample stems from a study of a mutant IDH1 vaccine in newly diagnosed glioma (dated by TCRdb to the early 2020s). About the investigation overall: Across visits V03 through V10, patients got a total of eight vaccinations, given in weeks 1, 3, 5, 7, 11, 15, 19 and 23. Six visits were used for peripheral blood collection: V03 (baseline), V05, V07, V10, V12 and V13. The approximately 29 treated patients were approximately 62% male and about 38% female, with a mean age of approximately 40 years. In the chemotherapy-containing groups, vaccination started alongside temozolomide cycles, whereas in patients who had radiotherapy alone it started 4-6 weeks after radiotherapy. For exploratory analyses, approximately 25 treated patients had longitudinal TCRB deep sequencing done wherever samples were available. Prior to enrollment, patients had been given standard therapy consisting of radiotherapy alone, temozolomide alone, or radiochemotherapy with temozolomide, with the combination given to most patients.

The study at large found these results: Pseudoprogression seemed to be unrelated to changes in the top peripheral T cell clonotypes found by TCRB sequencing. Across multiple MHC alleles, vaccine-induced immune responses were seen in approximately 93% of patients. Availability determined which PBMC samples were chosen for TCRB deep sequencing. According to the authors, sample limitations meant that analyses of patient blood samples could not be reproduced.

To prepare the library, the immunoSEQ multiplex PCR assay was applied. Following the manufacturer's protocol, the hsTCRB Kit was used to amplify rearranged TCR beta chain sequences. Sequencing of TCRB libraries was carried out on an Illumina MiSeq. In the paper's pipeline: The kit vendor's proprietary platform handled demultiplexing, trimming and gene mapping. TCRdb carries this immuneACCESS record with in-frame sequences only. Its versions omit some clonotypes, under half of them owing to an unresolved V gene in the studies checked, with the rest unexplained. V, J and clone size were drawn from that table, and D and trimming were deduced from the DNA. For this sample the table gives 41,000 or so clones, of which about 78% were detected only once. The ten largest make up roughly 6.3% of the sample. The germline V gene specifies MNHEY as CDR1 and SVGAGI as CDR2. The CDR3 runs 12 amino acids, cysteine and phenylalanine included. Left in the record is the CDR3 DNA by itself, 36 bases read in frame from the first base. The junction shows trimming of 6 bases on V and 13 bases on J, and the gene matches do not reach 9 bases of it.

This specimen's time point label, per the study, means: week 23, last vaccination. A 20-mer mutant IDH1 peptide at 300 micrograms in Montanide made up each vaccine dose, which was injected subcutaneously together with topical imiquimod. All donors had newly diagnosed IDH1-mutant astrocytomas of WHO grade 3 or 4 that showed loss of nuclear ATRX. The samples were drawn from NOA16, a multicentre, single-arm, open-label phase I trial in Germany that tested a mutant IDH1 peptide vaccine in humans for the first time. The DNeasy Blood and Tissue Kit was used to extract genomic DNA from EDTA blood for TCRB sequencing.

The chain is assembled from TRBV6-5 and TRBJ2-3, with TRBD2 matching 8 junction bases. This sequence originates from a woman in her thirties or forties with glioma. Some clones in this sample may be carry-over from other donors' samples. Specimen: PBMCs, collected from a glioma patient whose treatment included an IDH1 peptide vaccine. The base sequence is TGTGCCAGCAGGTCAACCGGGGGGGCGGAGTATTTT. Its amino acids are CASRSTGGAEYF.